One sample yielded the 20 T cell receptor beta chains listed below, sequenced in a study of blood T cell repertoires in COVID-19. The assay was immunoSEQ multiplex PCR, and TCRdb's table has in-frame clones only and misses some. The profile shows about 230,000 clones, approximately 82% of them singletons. The sequenced material came from peripheral blood. The origin of the receptors is a woman aged 70-85 years with active or convalescent COVID-19.

This chain joins TRBV4-1 and TRBJ2-1; 7 bases line up with TRBD1. J lost 0 bases, V lost 2 bases, and 4 bases had no gene match. Germline V CDR1 and CDR2: MGHRA, YSYEKL. This CDR3 contains 16 residues. CDR3 amino acids: CASSQPGTASYNEQFF. Written as DNA, the CDR3 is TGCGCCAGCAGCCAACCCGGGACAGCCTCCTACAATGAGCAGTTCTTC.

The V call is TRBV9, the J call TRBJ1-5; D is unclear. The CDR3 contains 9 residues. In germline, CDR1 is SGDLS, CDR2 YYNGEE. V lost 1 base and J lost 14, with 4 bases in between. The CDR3 region is CASSVLEHF. In nucleotides, the CDR3 is TGTGCCAGCAGCGTACTCGAGCATTTT.

This clone appeared once. J is TRBJ1-1 and V is TRBV12-3 or TRBV12-4; D unresolved. This CDR3 contains 13 residues. V was shortened by 1 base and J by 7 bases, with 10 bases between the two germline ends. As DNA, the CDR3 is TGTGCCAGCAGTTTAGTGGGCAGTTTTGAAGCTTTCTTT. Translation gives CASSLVGSFEAFF.

The chain couples TRBV15 to TRBJ2-3; 8 bases fit TRBD2. V dropped 5 bases and J dropped 4; count of bases not matched to a gene: 8. Germline CDR1 reads LNHNV; CDR2 reads YYDKDF (reference sequence). The CDR3 totals 15 residues. In nucleotides, the CDR3 is TGTGCCACCAGCCCCGGGGGGGGGATATCAGATACGCAGTATTTT. It codes for CATSPGGGISDTQYF.

The chain combines TRBV10-3 with TRBJ1-5, with D unclear. The CDR3 is 16 amino acids. V was pared by 0 bases and J by 7 bases, with 16 bases between. Germline CDR1 ENHRY, CDR2 SYGVKD. DNA for the CDR3: TGTGCCATCAGTGAGTCAGGCCCTGGCAGCGGGCAGCCCCAGCATTTT. Translated: CAISESGPGSGQPQHF.

The chain combines TRBV12-3 or TRBV12-4 with TRBJ1-1; D remains ambiguous. V shed 7 bases and J shed 0 bases, with 9 bases lying between them. There are 13 residues in the CDR3. The chain's CDR3 is CASILTLNTEAFF. Here the CDR3 DNA reads TGTGCCAGCATTCTGACATTGAACACTGAAGCTTTCTTT.

The chain carries TRBV6-5 and TRBJ1-6; no clear D gene. Trimming removed 2 bases at V and 0 bases at J, with 5 bases between. The CDR3 totals 15 residues. Germline values: CDR1 MNHEY, CDR2 SVGAGI. In nucleotides, the CDR3 is TGTGCCAGCAGTTACGGCACCTCCTATAATTCACCCCTCCACTTT. It codes for CASSYGTSYNSPLHF.

This clone turned up a few times. V gene TRBV6-5 combines with J gene TRBJ1-2; D is possibly TRBD1 (5 bases). V was pared by 0 bases and J by 7 bases, with 12 bases between. This CDR3 is 14 amino acids long. Germline CDR1 is MNHEY and CDR2 is SVGAGI. The CDR3 DNA reads TGTGCCAGCAGTTACTCTGGGGGGGGTCGTGGCTACACCTTC. Translating gives CASSYSGGGRGYTF.

This clone was found a few times. The chain uses TRBV27 and TRBJ2-5; TRBD1 is a possible D gene (7 bases). Trimming left V 2 bases short and J 5 bases short, with 12 bases between. This CDR3 is built from 14 residues. Germline CDR1 is MNHEY and CDR2 is SMNVEV (reference sequence). The CDR3 DNA reads TGTGCCAGCAGTTTACGACAGGGAGGCGAGACCCAGTACTTC. Protein: CASSLRQGGETQYF.

J is TRBJ2-7 and V is TRBV20-1; 7 bases are shared with TRBD1. This CDR3 spans 11 amino acids. Trimming took 7 bases from V and 3 from J; bases not matched to a gene: 3. Germline values: CDR1 DFQATT, CDR2 SNEGSKA (reference sequence). The CDR3 here is CSVNRGYEQYF. The CDR3 DNA follows: TGCAGTGTTAACAGGGGCTACGAGCAGTACTTC.

The rearrangement links TRBV5-8 to TRBJ2-5; TRBD1 aligns across 11 bases. The germline gives CDR1 SGHTS, CDR2 YDEGEE. The CDR3 has 17 residues. V shed 4 bases, J shed 3 bases, and the junction held 11 bases outside the gene matches. This CDR3 reads CASSPGRGTGGEETQYF. The CDR3 DNA reads TGTGCCAGCAGCCCGGGCCGAGGGACAGGGGGGGAAGAGACCCAGTACTTC.

This sequence joins TRBV5-4 and TRBJ2-1; 10 bases line up with TRBD2. The CDR3 is made up of 15 amino acids. Trimming removed 6 bases from V and 9 bases from J; junction bases left unmatched: 12. Germline CDR1 is SGHNT and CDR2 is YYREEE (reference sequence). CDR3 residues: CASTRQSGGAGEQFF. Written as DNA, the CDR3 is TGTGCCAGCACACGCCAGAGCGGGGGGGCCGGTGAGCAGTTCTTC.

The V call is TRBV11-2, the J call TRBJ1-4; maybe TRBD1 (5 bases). V was cut by 5 bases and J by 14 bases, with 12 bases left in between. The V gene's germline CDR1 is SGHAT and CDR2 FQNNGV. The CDR3 totals 11 residues. As DNA, the CDR3 is TGTGCCAGCAGCCCCGGACAAAGGCTGTTTTTT. It codes for CASSPGQRLFF. Combining the CDR3 with reference TRBV11-2 and TRBJ1-4 gives the whole variable domain EAGVAQSPRYKIIEKRQSVAFWCNPISGHATLYWYQQILGQGPKLLIQFQNNGVVDDSQLPKDRFSAERLKGVDSTLKIQPAKLEDSAVYLCASSPGQRLFFGSGTQLSVL.

This chain uses TRBV18 with TRBJ2-6, with D unresolved. V was shortened by 3 bases and J by 2 bases, with 5 bases between the two germline ends. This CDR3 comprises 14 residues. Per the germline V gene, CDR1 is KGHSH and CDR2 is LQKENI. The DNA of the CDR3 is TGTGCCAGCTCACCGCGAGCTGGGGCCAACGTCCTGACTTTC. It yields the protein CASSPRAGANVLTF.

CDR3 nucleotide sequence: TGCGCCAGCAGCTTGCTTAGCGGGAGCGACGAGCAGTACTTC. Amino acid sequence: CASSLLSGSDEQYF. The gene calls are TRBV5-1 and TRBJ2-7, with 9 bases lining up with TRBD2. V gave up 1 base and J gave up 5 bases; unmatched junction bases: 4. Germline assignment: CDR1 SGHRS and CDR2 YFSETQ. The CDR3 spans 14 residues. The variable domain in full, with the rest retrieved from reference TRBV5-1 and TRBJ2-7, is KAGVTQTPRYLIKTRGQQVTLSCSPISGHRSVSWYQQTPGQGLQFLFEYFSETQRNKGNFPGRFSGRQFSNSRSEMNVSTLELGDSALYLCASSLLSGSDEQYFGPGTRLTVT.

V gene TRBV5-1 combines with J gene TRBJ1-6; D remains unclear. Per germline, CDR1 SGHRS and CDR2 YFSETQ. This CDR3 has 13 residues. V was clipped by 0 bases and J by 8 bases, with 6 bases between them. The CDR3 DNA reads TGCGCCAGCAGCTTGGAACCAGATTCACCCCTCCACTTT. Translated, it gives CASSLEPDSPLHF.

The chain is built from TRBV3-1 (or the pseudogene TRBV3-2) and TRBJ1-3; tentatively, D is TRBD1 (5 bases). Germline loops: CDR1 LGHDT, CDR2 YNNKEL (reference sequence). The CDR3 consists of 14 residues. V was pared by 4 bases and J by 4 bases, with 11 bases between. This CDR3 reads CASSPPGGGNTIYF. DNA for the CDR3: TGTGCCAGCAGCCCACCCGGGGGAGGAAACACCATATATTTT.

This clone was recorded a few times. V is TRBV27 and J is TRBJ1-1, with D possibly matching TRBD1 (6 bases). Trimming stripped 2 bases from V and 1 base from J, with 8 bases between. The CDR3 is 14 amino acids. CDR1 is MNHEY, CDR2 SMNVEV, per germline (reference sequence). The CDR3 loop is CASSLARGNTEAFF. CDR3 sequence (DNA): TGTGCCAGCAGTTTAGCCAGGGGGAACACTGAAGCTTTCTTT.

This CDR3 reads CASSIIQGINQPQHF. CDR3 nucleotides: TGTGCCAGTAGTATCATACAGGGGATAAATCAGCCCCAGCATTTT. The chain combines TRBV19 with TRBJ1-5, with 7 bases identical to TRBD1. V shed 3 bases and J 4 bases; nucleotides not matched to a gene: 6. Germline CDR1 LNHDA, CDR2 SQIVND (reference sequence). The CDR3 runs to 15 residues.

V usage is TRBV6-5 and J usage is TRBJ2-7; 7 bases are shared with TRBD2. The CDR3 consists of 15 residues. V dropped 5 bases and J dropped 4; count of bases not matched to a gene: 11. Germline V CDR1 and CDR2: MNHEY, SVGAGI. In DNA form, the CDR3 reads TGTGCCAGCAGTCCCCTCGGGGGGAGTGGGTACGAGCAGTACTTC. This gives the protein CASSPLGGSGYEQYF.